This TCR beta chain was identified in a study of shared clonotypes between healthy human individuals. Terminally differentiated effector memory CD45RA+ cells were left out of the naive CD8 fraction, which was CD45RO-negative and positively selected for CCR7. Clones were sequenced by immunoSEQ multiplex PCR, and TCRdb holds only the in-frame ones, with some missing. The table has about 2 million clones, around 96% seen once. The CDR3 contains 16 residues. The germline V and J ends were trimmed by 1 base and 2 bases, with 14 bases remaining between them. The germline CDR1 and CDR2 sequences are MGHRA and YSYEKL.

The TCR sequence derives from a young man in good health. The sequenced sample was naive CD8+ T cells sorted from blood. The rearrangement links TRBV4-1 to TRBJ2-5; D is unclear. This CDR3 reads CASSQGWLQEQETQYF. The CDR3 DNA reads TGCGCCAGCAGCCAAGGTTGGTTGCAGGAGCAAGAGACCCAGTACTTC.